Following are 3 T cell receptor beta chains from one sample sequenced in a study of T cell responses to AZD1222 COVID-19 vaccine. Assay used: immunoSEQ multiplex PCR; TCRdb lists only in-frame clones, some missing. The sample has 100,000 to 150,000 clones, about 92% seen once; the top ten hold about 4%. Source: peripheral blood, taken on day 0 of MenACWY control vaccination. Source of these receptors: an adult in good health.

The J gene is TRBJ1-5, the V gene TRBV12-1. TRBV12-1 represents a pseudogene. This CDR3 has 14 residues. In DNA, the CDR3 is TGTGCCAGCAGCTCAAGGGGGGGGTATCAGCCCCAGCATTTT. This codes for CASSSRGGYQPQHF.

The chain carries TRBV15 and TRBJ2-2; possibly TRBD1 for D (6 bases). The CDR3 contains 16 residues. Trimming stripped 0 bases from V and 1 base from J, with 9 bases between. The germline CDR1 and CDR2 sequences are LNHNV and YYDKDF (reference sequence). The CDR3 bases are TGTGCCACCAGCAGAGATCAGGGGATGAACACCGGGGAGCTGTTTTTT. It specifies CATSRDQGMNTGELFF.

The gene calls are TRBV11-2 and TRBJ2-1; 13 bases map to TRBD2. The germline gives CDR1 SGHAT, CDR2 FQNNGV. V was pared by 8 bases and J by 6 bases, with 7 bases of the junction left unmatched. The CDR3 length is 15 residues. In nucleotides, the CDR3 is TGTGCCAGCCTCAAGGGACTAGCGGGAAGCAATGAGCAGTTCTTC. Residues: CASLKGLAGSNEQFF.